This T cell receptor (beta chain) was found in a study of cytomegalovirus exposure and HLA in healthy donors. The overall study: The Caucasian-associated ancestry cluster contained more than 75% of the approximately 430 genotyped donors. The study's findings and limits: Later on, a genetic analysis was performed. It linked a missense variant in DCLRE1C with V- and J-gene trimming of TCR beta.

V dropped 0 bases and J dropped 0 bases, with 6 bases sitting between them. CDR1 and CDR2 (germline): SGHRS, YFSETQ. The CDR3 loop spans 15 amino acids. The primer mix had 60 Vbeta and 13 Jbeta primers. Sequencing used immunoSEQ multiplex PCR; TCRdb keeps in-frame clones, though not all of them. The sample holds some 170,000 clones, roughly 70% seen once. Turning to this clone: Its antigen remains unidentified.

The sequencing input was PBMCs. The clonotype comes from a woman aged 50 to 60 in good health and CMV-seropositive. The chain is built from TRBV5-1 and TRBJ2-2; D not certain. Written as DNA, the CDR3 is TGCGCCAGCAGCTTGGACAGAACGAACACCGGGGAGCTGTTTTTT. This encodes CASSLDRTNTGELFF.